Below, 8 T cell receptor beta chains from the same sample are listed, as sequenced in a study of T cell responses to AZD1222 COVID-19 vaccine. Generated by immunoSEQ multiplex PCR, the TCRdb table keeps only in-frame clones and is missing some. The sample contains 90,000 to 130,000 clones, about 85% of which appear only once. The sequenced sample was peripheral blood, obtained on day 0 of AZD1222 vaccination. The receptors originated from an adult in good health.

J is TRBJ2-7 and V is TRBV15, with D possibly matching TRBD1 (5 bases). The CDR3 extends over 17 amino acids. The V gene's germline CDR1 is LNHNV and CDR2 YYDKDF (reference sequence). Trimming removed 0 bases from V and 3 bases from J, with 18 bases in between. The CDR3 bases are TGTGCCACCAGCAGAGATCCCAGGGCAGGGCAGAACTACGAGCAGTACTTC. Protein: CATSRDPRAGQNYEQYF.

V gene TRBV12-5 combines with J gene TRBJ2-5; D unclear. The CDR3 has 18 residues. Germline V gene lookup returns CDR1 LGHNT and CDR2 FRNRAP. Trimming took off 0 bases at V and 5 bases at J, with 22 bases between the two ends. In DNA, the CDR3 is TGTGCTAGTGGTTTGGTAGGGAAAAAGCGCGAAGAGGCGGAGACCCAGTACTTC. This codes for CASGLVGKKREEAETQYF.

This chain joins TRBV6-5 and TRBJ1-1; a possible D gene is TRBD1 (5 bases). This CDR3 has 13 residues. Trimming pared 6 bases from V and 4 bases from J, leaving 12 bases between. Germline CDR1 and CDR2: MNHEY and SVGAGI. The CDR3: CASSQLGGTEAFF. In DNA form, the CDR3 reads TGTGCCAGCAGCCAGCTTGGGGGCACTGAAGCTTTCTTT.

The chain couples TRBV19 to TRBJ2-3; 7 nucleotides line up with TRBD1. Germline CDR1 is LNHDA and CDR2 is SQIVND (reference sequence). The CDR3 contains 16 residues. V dropped 3 bases and J dropped 6; count of bases not matched to a gene: 12. The CDR3 nucleotides read TGTGCCAGTAGTATGTCTGGACAGGCGACCTGGGATACGCAGTATTTT. It codes for CASSMSGQATWDTQYF. Full variable domain (rest looked up from reference TRBV19 and TRBJ2-3): DGGITQSPKYLFRKEGQNVTLSCEQNLNHDAMYWYRQDPGQGLRLIYYSQIVNDFQKGDIAEGYSVSREKKESFPLTVTSAQKNPTAFYLCASSMSGQATWDTQYFGPGTRLTVL.

This chain joins TRBV9 and TRBJ1-1; tentatively, D is TRBD1 (6 bases). The V gene lost 3 bases and the J gene lost 7 bases, with 22 bases spanning the gap. The CDR3 sequence is 16 residues long. From germline, CDR1 is SGDLS and CDR2 YYNGEE. DNA for the CDR3: TGTGCCAGCAGCGACACAACAGGGTCGGCCCACCGTGAAGCTTTCTTT. As protein: CASSDTTGSAHREAFF. Full variable domain (remainder filled in from reference TRBV9 and TRBJ1-1): DSGVTQTPKHLITATGQRVTLRCSPRSGDLSVYWYQQSLDQGLQFLIQYYNGEERAKGNILERFSAQQFPDLHSELNLSSLELGDSALYFCASSDTTGSAHREAFFGQGTRLTVV.

The chain joins TRBV5-1 to TRBJ1-6; D is undetermined. Trimming took off 5 bases at V and 13 bases at J, with 13 bases between the two ends. The V gene's germline CDR1 is SGHRS and CDR2 YFSETQ. CDR3 length: 12 residues. CDR3 DNA sequence: TGCGCCAGCAGGTTAATACCTGGCCCCCTCCACTTT. Amino acid sequence: CASRLIPGPLHF.

The rearrangement uses TRBV27 and TRBJ2-2; 9 nucleotides agree with TRBD1. J lost 1 base, V lost 5 bases, and 2 bases had no gene match. The CDR3 extends over 15 amino acids. CDR1 and CDR2 from the germline V gene are MNHEY and SMNVEV (reference sequence). CDR3 in amino acids: CASSGQGWNTGELFF. CDR3 DNA: TGTGCCAGCAGTGGACAGGGGTGGAACACCGGGGAGCTGTTTTTT.

The rearrangement links TRBV18 to TRBJ1-4, with 10 bases that match TRBD1. The CDR3 is 16 amino acids. Germline V lookup: CDR1 KGHSH, CDR2 LQKENI. V lost 4 bases, J lost 3 bases, and 5 bases stayed unmatched. CDR3 DNA sequence: TGTGCCAGCTCACGACAGGGGGCGAAGCCTAATGAAAAACTGTTTTTT. Its protein product is CASSRQGAKPNEKLFF.